The subject of this entry is one T cell receptor beta chain. The CDR3 length is 15 residues. V was trimmed by 2 bases and J by 7 bases, leaving 19 bases between them. Germline CDR1 and CDR2: SGHRS and YFSETQ. Using immunoSEQ multiplex PCR, the repertoire was profiled, and TCRdb retains in-frame clones only, with some absent. The sample consists of 3,500 to 5,000 clones, approximately 83% of them appearing once. The sample is drawn from a study of cytotoxic CD8 clonotypes in ibrutinib-treated CLL. This TCR was recovered from a human donor with chronic lymphocytic leukemia. Sequenced material: PBMCs, taken before ibrutinib treatment. V gene TRBV5-1 combines with J gene TRBJ2-7; tentatively, D is TRBD2 (6 bases). The DNA for the CDR3 is TGCGCCAGCAGCTTAAGGGCCGGAGGGTACGCTGAGCAGTACTTC. Amino acid sequence: CASSLRAGGYAEQYF.